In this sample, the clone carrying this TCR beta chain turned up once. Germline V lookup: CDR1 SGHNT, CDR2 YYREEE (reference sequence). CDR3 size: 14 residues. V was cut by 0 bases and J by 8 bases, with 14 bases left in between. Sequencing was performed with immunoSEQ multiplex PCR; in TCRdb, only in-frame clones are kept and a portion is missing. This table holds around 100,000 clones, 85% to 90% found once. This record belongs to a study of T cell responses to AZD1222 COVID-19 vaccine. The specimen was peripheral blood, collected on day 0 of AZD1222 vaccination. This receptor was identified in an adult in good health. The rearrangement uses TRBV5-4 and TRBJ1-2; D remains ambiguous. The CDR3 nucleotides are TGTGCCAGCAGCTTGGCGGTGGCCCACCAGGGCTACACCTTC. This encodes CASSLAVAHQGYTF.